The entry below gives a single TCR beta chain sequence along with its context. The target antigen is unknown. A quantitative 5'-RACE method, one with molecular barcodes, was used to make TCR beta libraries. Each CDR3 protein gets one entry after TCRdb re-called the 5' RACE reads with MiXCR. The sample gives approximately 440,000 distinct CDR3 sequences, 15% to 20% of which show up once; 0.95% to 1.1% is in the top ten. These data come from a study of CD8 T cells in ankylosing spondylitis. Study-wide results and limits: Certain motif variants had earlier appeared in reactive arthritis synovial fluid and blood. Characteristic, it appeared, of ankylosing spondylitis blood was a TCR beta motif of about eight highly homologous variants. Clones tied to disease were said to be significantly enriched in matched ankylosing spondylitis synovial fluid.

The CDR3 has 16 amino acids. Germline CDR1 is SGHDT and CDR2 is YYEEEE. Trimming pared 4 bases from V and 4 bases from J, leaving 19 bases between. This sequence originates from a male donor with ankylosing spondylitis. The chain has TRBV5-6 and TRBJ2-3; D possibly corresponds to TRBD1 (5 bases). The sample was blood, either unsorted or a sorted T cell fraction (not recorded which). This CDR3 reads CASSPGSGARSDTQYF. The DNA of the CDR3 is TGTGCCAGCAGCCCAGGATCTGGGGCTCGCTCAGATACGCAGTATTTT.